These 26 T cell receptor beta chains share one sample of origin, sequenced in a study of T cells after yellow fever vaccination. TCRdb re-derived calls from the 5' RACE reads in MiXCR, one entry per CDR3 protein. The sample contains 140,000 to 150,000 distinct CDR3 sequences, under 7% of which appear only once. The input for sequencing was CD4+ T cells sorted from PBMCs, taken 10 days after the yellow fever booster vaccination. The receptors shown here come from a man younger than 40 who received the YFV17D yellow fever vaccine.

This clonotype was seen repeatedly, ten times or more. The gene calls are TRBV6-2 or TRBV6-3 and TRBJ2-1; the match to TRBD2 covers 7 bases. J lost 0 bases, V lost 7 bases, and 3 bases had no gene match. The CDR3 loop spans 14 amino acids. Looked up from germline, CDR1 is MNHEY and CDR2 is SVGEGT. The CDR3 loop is CASTLAASYNEQFF. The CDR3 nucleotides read TGTGCCAGCACTCTAGCGGCCTCCTACAATGAGCAGTTCTTC.

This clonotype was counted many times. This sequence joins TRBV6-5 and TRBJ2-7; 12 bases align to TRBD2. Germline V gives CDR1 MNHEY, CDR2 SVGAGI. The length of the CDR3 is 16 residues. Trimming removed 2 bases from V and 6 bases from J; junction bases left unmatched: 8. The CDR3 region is CASSYPASGRASEQYF. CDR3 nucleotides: TGTGCCAGCAGTTACCCGGCTAGCGGGAGGGCCAGCGAGCAGTACTTC.

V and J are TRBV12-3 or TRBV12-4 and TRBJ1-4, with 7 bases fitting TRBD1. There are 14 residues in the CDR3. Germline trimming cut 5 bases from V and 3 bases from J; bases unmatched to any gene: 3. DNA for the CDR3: TGTGCCAGCAGTAACAGGGGAGCTAATGAAAAACTGTTTTTT. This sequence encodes CASSNRGANEKLFF.

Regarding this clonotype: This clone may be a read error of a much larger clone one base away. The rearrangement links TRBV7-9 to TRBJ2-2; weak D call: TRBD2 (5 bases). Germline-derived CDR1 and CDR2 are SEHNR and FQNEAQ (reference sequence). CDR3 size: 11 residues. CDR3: CASPFAGKLFF. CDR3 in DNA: TGTGCCAGTCCCTTCGCCGGGAAGCTGTTTTTT.

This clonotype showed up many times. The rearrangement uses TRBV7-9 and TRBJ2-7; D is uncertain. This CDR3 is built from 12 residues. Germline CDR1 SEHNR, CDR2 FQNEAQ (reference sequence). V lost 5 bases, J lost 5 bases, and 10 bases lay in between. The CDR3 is CASSPSGDEQYF. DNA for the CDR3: TGTGCCAGCAGCCCGAGTGGGGACGAGCAGTACTTC.

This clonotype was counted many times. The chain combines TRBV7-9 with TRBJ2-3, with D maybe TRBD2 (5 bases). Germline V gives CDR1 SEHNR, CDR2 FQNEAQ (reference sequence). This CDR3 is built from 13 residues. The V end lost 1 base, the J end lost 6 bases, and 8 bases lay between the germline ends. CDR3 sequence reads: CASSLGTADTQYF. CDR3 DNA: TGTGCCAGCAGCTTAGGGACTGCTGATACGCAGTATTTT.

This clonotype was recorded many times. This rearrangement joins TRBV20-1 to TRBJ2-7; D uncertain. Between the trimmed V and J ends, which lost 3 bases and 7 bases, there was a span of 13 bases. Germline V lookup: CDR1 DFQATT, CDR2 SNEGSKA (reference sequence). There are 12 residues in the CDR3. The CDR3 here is CSASAPGGEQYF. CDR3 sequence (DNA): TGCAGTGCTAGTGCCCCTGGTGGAGAGCAGTACTTC.

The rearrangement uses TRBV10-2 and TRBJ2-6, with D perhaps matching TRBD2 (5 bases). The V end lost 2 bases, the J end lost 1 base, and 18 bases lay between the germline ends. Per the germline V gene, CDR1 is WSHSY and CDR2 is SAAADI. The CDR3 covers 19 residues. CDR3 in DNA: TGCGCCAGCAGTGAGGGCGGGTCCATGGTATATTCTGGGGCCAACGTCCTGACTTTC. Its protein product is CASSEGGSMVYSGANVLTF.

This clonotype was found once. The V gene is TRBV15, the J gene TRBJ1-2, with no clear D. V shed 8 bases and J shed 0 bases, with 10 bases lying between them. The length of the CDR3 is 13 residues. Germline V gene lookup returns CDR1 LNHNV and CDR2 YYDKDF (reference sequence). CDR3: CATWRDSNYGYTF. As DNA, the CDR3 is TGTGCCACCTGGAGGGATTCTAACTATGGCTACACCTTC.

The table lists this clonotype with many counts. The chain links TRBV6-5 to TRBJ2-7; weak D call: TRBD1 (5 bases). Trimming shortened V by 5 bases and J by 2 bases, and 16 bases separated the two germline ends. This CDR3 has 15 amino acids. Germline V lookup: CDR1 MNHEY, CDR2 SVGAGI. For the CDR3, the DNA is TGTGCCAGCAGTACCGGTGGGGCTCTTCCCTACGAGCAGTACTTC. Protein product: CASSTGGALPYEQYF.

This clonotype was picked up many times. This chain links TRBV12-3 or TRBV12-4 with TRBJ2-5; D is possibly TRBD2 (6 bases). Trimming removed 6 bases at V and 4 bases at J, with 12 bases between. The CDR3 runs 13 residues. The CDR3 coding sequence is TGTGCCAGCAGGTTGGGAGGAGGAGAGACCCAGTACTTC. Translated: CASRLGGGETQYF.

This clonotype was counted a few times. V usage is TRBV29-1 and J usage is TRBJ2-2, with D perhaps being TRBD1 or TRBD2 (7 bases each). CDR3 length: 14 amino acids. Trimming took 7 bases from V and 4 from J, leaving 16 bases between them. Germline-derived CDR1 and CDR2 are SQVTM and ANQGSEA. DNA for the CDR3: TGCAGCGCCAGGGGGAGGGGTGGCACCGGGGAGCTGTTTTTT. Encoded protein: CSARGRGGTGELFF.

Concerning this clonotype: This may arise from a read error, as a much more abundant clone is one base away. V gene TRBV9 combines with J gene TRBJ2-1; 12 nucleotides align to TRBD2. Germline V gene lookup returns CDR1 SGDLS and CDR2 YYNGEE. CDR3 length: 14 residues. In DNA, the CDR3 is TGTGCCACCAGCCCCCTAGCGGGAGGGAATGAGCAGTTCTTC. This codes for CATSPLAGGNEQFF.

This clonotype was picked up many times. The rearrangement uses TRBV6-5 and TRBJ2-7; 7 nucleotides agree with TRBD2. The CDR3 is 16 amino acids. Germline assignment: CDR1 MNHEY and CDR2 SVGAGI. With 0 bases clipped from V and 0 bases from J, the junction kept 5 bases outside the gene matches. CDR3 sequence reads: CASSYSGGVGSYEQYF. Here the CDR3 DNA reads TGTGCCAGCAGTTACTCGGGGGGGGTCGGCTCCTACGAGCAGTACTTC.

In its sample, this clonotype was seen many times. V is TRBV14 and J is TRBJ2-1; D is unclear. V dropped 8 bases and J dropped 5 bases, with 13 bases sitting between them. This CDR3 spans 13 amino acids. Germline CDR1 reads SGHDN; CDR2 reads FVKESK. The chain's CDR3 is CASGLGSDNEQFF. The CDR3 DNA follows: TGTGCCAGCGGTTTAGGGTCGGACAATGAGCAGTTCTTC.

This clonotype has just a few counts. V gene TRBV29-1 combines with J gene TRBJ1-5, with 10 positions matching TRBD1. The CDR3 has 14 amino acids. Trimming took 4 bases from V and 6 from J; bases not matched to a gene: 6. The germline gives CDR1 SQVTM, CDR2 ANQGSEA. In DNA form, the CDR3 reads TGCAGCGTTGTGGGACAGGGGATAGGTCAGCCCCAGCATTTT. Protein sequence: CSVVGQGIGQPQHF.

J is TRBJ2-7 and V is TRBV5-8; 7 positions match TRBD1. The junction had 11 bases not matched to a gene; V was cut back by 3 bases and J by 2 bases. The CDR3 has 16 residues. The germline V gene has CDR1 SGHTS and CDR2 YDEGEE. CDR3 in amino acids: CASSSRRGGDPYEQYF. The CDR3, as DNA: TGTGCCAGCAGCTCCAGGAGAGGGGGCGACCCCTACGAGCAGTACTTC. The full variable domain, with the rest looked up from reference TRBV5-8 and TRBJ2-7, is EAGVTQSPTHLIKTRGQQATLRCSPISGHTSVYWYQQALGLGLQFLLWYDEGEERNRGNFPPRFSGRQFPNYSSELNVNALELEDSALYLCASSSRRGGDPYEQYFGPGTRLTVT.

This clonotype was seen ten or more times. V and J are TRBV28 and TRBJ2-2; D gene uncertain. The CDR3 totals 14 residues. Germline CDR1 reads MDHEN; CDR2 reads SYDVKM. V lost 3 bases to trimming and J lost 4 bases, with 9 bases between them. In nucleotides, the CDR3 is TGTGCCAGCAGTTTGCAGCCCAGCACCGGGGAGCTGTTTTTT. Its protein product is CASSLQPSTGELFF.

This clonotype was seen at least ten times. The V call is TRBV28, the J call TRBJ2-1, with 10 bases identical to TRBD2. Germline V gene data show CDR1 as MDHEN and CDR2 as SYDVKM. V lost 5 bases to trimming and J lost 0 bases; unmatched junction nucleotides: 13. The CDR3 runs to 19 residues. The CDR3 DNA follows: TGTGCCAGCAGTGTATTCCCCGGGGCTAGCGGGAGCTCCTACAATGAGCAGTTCTTC. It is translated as CASSVFPGASGSSYNEQFF.

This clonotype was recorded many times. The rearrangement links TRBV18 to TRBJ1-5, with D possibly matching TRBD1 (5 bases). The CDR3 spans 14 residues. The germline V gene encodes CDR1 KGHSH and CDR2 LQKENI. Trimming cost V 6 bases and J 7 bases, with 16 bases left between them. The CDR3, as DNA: TGTGCCAGCTCCCCCGGGGGGATAAGCCAGCCCCAGCATTTT. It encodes CASSPGGISQPQHF.

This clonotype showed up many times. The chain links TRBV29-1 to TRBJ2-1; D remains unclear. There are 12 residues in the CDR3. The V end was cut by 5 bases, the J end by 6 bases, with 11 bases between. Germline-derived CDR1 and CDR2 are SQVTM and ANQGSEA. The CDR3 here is CSVRPPGNEQFF. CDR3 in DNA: TGCAGCGTTCGACCCCCGGGCAATGAGCAGTTCTTC.

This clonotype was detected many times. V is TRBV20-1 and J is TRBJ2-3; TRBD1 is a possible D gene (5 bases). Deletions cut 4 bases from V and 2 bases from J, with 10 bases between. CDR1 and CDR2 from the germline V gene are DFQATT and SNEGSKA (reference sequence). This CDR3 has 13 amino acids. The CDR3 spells CSAIRQYTDTQYF. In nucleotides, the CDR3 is TGCAGTGCTATACGACAGTACACAGATACGCAGTATTTT.

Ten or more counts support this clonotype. The CDR3 region is CASSLMQDSPLHF. CDR3 sequence (DNA): TGTGCCAGCAGCTTAATGCAGGATTCACCCCTCCACTTT. This chain uses TRBV7-9 with TRBJ1-6; no clear D. The CDR3 length is 13 residues. V was cut by 2 bases and J by 8 bases, with 7 bases left in between. Germline V gene data show CDR1 as SEHNR and CDR2 as FQNEAQ (reference sequence).

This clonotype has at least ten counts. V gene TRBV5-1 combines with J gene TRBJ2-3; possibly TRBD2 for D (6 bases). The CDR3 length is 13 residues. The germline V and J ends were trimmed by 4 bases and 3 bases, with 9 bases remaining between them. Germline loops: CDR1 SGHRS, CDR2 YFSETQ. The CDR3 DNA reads TGCGCCAGCAGCACGGGACTTACAGATACGCAGTATTTT. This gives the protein CASSTGLTDTQYF.

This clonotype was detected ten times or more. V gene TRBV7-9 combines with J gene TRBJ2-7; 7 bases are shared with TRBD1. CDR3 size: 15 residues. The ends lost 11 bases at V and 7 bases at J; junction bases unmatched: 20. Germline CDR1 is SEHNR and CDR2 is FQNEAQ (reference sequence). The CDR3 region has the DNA TGTGCCGGAGACCCGGGACAGAAGTCTTTGGGGGAGCAGTACTTC. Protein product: CAGDPGQKSLGEQYF.

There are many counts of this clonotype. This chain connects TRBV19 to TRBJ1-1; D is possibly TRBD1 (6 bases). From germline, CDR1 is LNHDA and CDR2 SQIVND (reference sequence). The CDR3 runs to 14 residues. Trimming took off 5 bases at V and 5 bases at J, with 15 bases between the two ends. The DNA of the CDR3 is TGTGCCAGTAGTCGGACAGCCATCAGGACTGAAGCTTTCTTT. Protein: CASSRTAIRTEAFF.